This TCR beta chain stems from a study of blood T cell repertoires in COVID-19. At the level of the study: Italy, Spain and the United States were the sources of the convalescent and acute COVID-19 samples. PBMCs, B-cell-depleted T cells, or T cells were the source of the cDNA or gDNA that made up the material.

Study processing details: Amplifying reference gene primers gave estimates of nucleated cell counts. Here immunoSEQ multiplex PCR was the method, and the copy in TCRdb shows in-frame clones only, minus some. For V, J and clone size, that table is used; D and trimming come from the DNA. The data hold fewer than 85,000 clones, with around 91% observed a single time. The CDR3 loop spans 15 amino acids. V was pared by 5 bases and J by 1 base, with 6 bases of the junction left unmatched. Germline CDR1 is SGHAT and CDR2 is FQNNGV. V is TRBV11-2 and J is TRBJ1-1; 8 positions agree with TRBD1. Source material: peripheral blood. This receptor was taken from a human donor in a cohort sampled during active COVID-19. DNA for the CDR3: TGTGCCAGCAGCACGAACAGGGGGAGGAACACTGAAGCTTTCTTT. Encoded protein: CASSTNRGRNTEAFF. Based on the CDR3 plus reference TRBV11-2 and TRBJ1-1, the full variable domain is EAGVAQSPRYKIIEKRQSVAFWCNPISGHATLYWYQQILGQGPKLLIQFQNNGVVDDSQLPKDRFSAERLKGVDSTLKIQPAKLEDSAVYLCASSTNRGRNTEAFFGQGTRLTVV.